This TCR beta chain is from a study of shared clonotypes between healthy human individuals. Note on this clone: Other DNA sequences in this specimen translate into the identical CDR3.

In the naive CD8 group, cells lacked CD45RO and were positively selected for CCR7, so terminally differentiated effector memory CD45RA+ cells were left out. V lost 0 bases and J lost 5, with 13 bases in between. CDR1 is MNHEY, CDR2 SMNVEV, per germline (reference sequence). This CDR3 contains 15 residues. Clones were sequenced by immunoSEQ multiplex PCR, and TCRdb holds only the in-frame ones, with some missing. The sample gives about 700,000 clones, about 90% of which show up once; 20% to 25% is in the top ten. This receptor was taken from a young man in good health. The chain recombines TRBV27 with TRBJ2-5, with D perhaps assigned TRBD1 or TRBD2 (6 bases each). The material sequenced was naive CD8+ T cells sorted from blood. The CDR3 loop reads CASSLSLGGEETQYF. The CDR3 DNA reads TGTGCCAGCAGTTTATCGCTGGGGGGCGAGGAGACCCAGTACTTC.